These T cell receptor beta chains were read from a single sample in a study of T cell responses to AZD1222 COVID-19 vaccine. TCRdb's copy holds only in-frame clones and misses some; the assay was immunoSEQ multiplex PCR. The sample comprises about 86,000 clones, almost 90% of which are singletons, and roughly 7.2% rests with the top ten. Sequenced here: peripheral blood, sampled 28 days after the second AZD1222 dose. Source of these receptors: an adult who received the AZD1222 COVID-19 vaccine. Both conserved end residues are part of each CDR3. A D gene is named only where the DNA matches it firmly. Clone size is shown for a subset of rows, as once, few, many or a class of expanded clone.

v_gene	abundance	j_gene	d_gene	CDR3aa	CDR3nt
TRBV2	NA	TRBJ1-2	NA	CASRNREFLGGYTF	TGTGCCAGCAGGAACAGGGAATTCTTGGGTGGCTACACCTTC
TRBV27	NA	TRBJ2-7	NA	CASRPTNSYEQYF	TGTGCCAGCAGACCGACTAACTCCTACGAGCAGTACTTC
TRBV4-1	NA	TRBJ2-2	NA	CASSQFSSRYTGELFF	TGCGCCAGCAGCCAATTCTCTAGCAGATACACCGGGGAGCTGTTTTTT
TRBV6-5	NA	TRBJ2-7	NA	CASSYSMGGAYEQYF	TGTGCCAGCAGTTACTCGATGGGGGGAGCCTACGAGCAGTACTTC
TRBV6-6	NA	TRBJ2-3	TRBD2	CASSPLGLAGARGSDTQYF	TGTGCCAGCAGTCCCCTCGGACTAGCGGGAGCCAGGGGTTCCGATACGCAGTATTTT
TRBV28	NA	TRBJ2-3	NA	CASSFHGRGRADTQYF	TGTGCCAGCAGTTTCCATGGCAGGGGGAGGGCAGATACGCAGTATTTT
TRBV23-1	NA	TRBJ1-6	NA	CASSQSSLGAQDSPLHF	TGCGCCAGCAGTCAATCGAGCTTAGGGGCGCAGGATTCACCCCTCCACTTT
TRBV28	NA	TRBJ2-2	NA	CASSLPARTGELFF	TGTGCCAGCAGTTTACCCGCGAGGACCGGGGAGCTGTTTTTT
TRBV3-1/TRBV3-2	NA	TRBJ2-5	NA	CASSPRPGDPGRRTQYF	TGTGCCAGCAGCCCCCGACCGGGGGATCCTGGGCGAAGGACCCAGTACTTC
TRBV19	few	TRBJ1-6	NA	CASSLTTWNSPLHF	TGTGCCAGTAGTCTGACTACGTGGAATTCACCCCTCCACTTT
TRBV7-9	NA	TRBJ1-2	NA	CASSLGGNYGYTF	TGTGCCAGCAGCTTAGGGGGTAACTATGGCTACACCTTC
TRBV4-1	NA	TRBJ1-2	TRBD1	CASSRAGTGGGAYGYTF	TGCGCCAGCAGCCGTGCCGGGACAGGGGGCGGGGCCTATGGCTACACCTTC
TRBV7-9	NA	TRBJ1-2	TRBD1	CASSSDRGVGGYTF	TGTGCCAGCAGCTCGGACAGGGGGGTTGGTGGCTACACCTTC
TRBV11-1	NA	TRBJ2-7	NA	CASSPVGYLYEQYF	TGTGCCAGCAGCCCCGTAGGGTACTTATACGAGCAGTACTTC
TRBV3-1/TRBV3-2	NA	TRBJ2-5	NA	CASSPNRDRSKTQYF	TGTGCCAGCAGCCCTAACCGCGACAGATCCAAGACCCAGTACTTC
TRBV7-2	NA	TRBJ1-1	NA	CASTGQPYTEAFF	TGTGCCAGCACCGGACAGCCCTACACTGAAGCTTTCTTT
TRBV19	NA	TRBJ1-6	NA	CASSIDSQYNSPLHF	TGTGCCAGTAGTATCGACAGCCAGTATAATTCACCCCTCCACTTT
TRBV3-1/TRBV3-2	NA	TRBJ2-3	TRBD2	CASSQSTGLAGEGTQYF	TGTGCCAGCAGCCAATCCACCGGACTAGCGGGAGAGGGTACGCAGTATTTT
TRBV6-4	NA	TRBJ1-1	NA	CASRRNGETEAFF	TGTGCCAGCAGACGAAACGGCGAGACTGAAGCTTTCTTT
TRBV7-2	NA	TRBJ2-3	NA	CASSLWGTSTDTQYF	TGTGCCAGCAGCTTATGGGGGACTAGCACAGATACGCAGTATTTT
TRBV30	NA	TRBJ1-4	TRBD1	CAWSVSPGQGREKLFF	TGTGCCTGGAGTGTTAGTCCCGGACAGGGTCGGGAAAAACTGTTTTTT
TRBV6-1	NA	TRBJ2-4	NA	CASSERDGAGRGDIQYF	TGTGCCAGCAGTGAAAGGGACGGGGCAGGCAGGGGAGACATTCAGTACTTC
TRBV2	NA	TRBJ1-5	TRBD1	CASRADRDNQPQHF	TGTGCCAGCAGGGCAGACAGGGACAATCAGCCCCAGCATTTT
TRBV7-2	NA	TRBJ2-1	NA	CASSLSVWTLDYNEQFF	TGTGCCAGCAGCTTAAGCGTCTGGACACTAGATTACAATGAGCAGTTCTTC